This T cell receptor (beta chain) was identified during a study of T cell changes during pregnancy in multiple sclerosis (dated by TCRdb to between 2019 and 2020). For the study in its entirety: The study looked at changes in the T cell repertoire across pregnancy in women with multiple sclerosis.

For this clone: Its antigen target is currently unknown. Within one base of it there is no much larger clone, and no base qualities were kept.

V loses 0 bases, J loses 2 bases, and the germline ends lie 10 bases apart. For CDR1 and CDR2, the germline V gene lists SGHNT and YENEEA. The CDR3 sequence holds 15 residues, the cysteine and phenylalanine included. Only the CDR3 portion is preserved as DNA: 45 bases, with reading frame beginning at the first base. The library was prepared using the immunoSEQ multiplex PCR assay. Not all clones reach the TCRdb copy of this immuneACCESS table, which keeps in-frame sequences only. Checked studies attribute under half of the gap to unresolved V genes and leave the rest unexplained. Present in this sample are 40,000 or so clones, around 92% of which were seen just once. Jointly, the top ten make up roughly 7.4% of the sample.

This sample comprised CD8+ T cells from peripheral blood mononuclear cells, obtained in the third trimester of pregnancy. The TCR sequence derives from a female donor with multiple sclerosis, enrolled in a pregnancy study. This chain joins TRBV11-3 to TRBJ2-5; TRBD2 is possibly the D segment (6 matching bases). The DNA sequence is given as TGTGCCAGCAGCTTAGAACGGGACTTACAAGAGACCCAGTACTTC. Protein translation: CASSLERDLQETQYF.